This T cell receptor beta chain was identified in a study of blood T cell repertoires in COVID-19. Original processing methods: Quantification of nucleated cells was approximated via reference gene primer amplification. TCRdb's table, derived via immunoSEQ multiplex PCR, lists solely in-frame clones and lacks some. V and J calls and clone size are those listed in that table; D and trimming were worked out from the DNA. The sample lists fewer than 250,000 clones; around four fifths were seen once. This CDR3 is built from 15 residues. V gave up 5 bases and J gave up 8 bases, with 16 bases separating them. In germline, CDR1 is MNHNS, CDR2 SASEGT. This clone was seen a handful of times.

This chain connects TRBV6-1 to TRBJ1-6; weak D call: TRBD1 (6 bases). The source material was peripheral blood. This sequence was found in a woman aged 55 to 70 with active or convalescent COVID-19. The CDR3 DNA reads as TGTGCCAGCAGTCCTAGGGGGAAAGGGGATTCACCCCTCCACTTT. Translation: CASSPRGKGDSPLHF.